Presented here are 25 T cell receptor beta chains from one specimen sequenced in a study of blood T cell repertoires in COVID-19. Assay used: immunoSEQ multiplex PCR; TCRdb lists only in-frame clones, some missing. There are roughly 53,000 clones in the sample; roughly 90% occur only once, and 3% to 4% lies in the top ten. Specimen: peripheral blood. These receptors were obtained from a human donor in a cohort sampled during active COVID-19.

The V gene is TRBV11-2, the J gene TRBJ2-2; 8 bases match TRBD1. The CDR3 runs 14 residues. V gave up 5 bases and J gave up 7 bases; unmatched junction bases: 6. Per the germline V gene, CDR1 is SGHAT and CDR2 is FQNNGV. CDR3 protein: CASSPGTGLGELFF. CDR3 nucleotide sequence: TGTGCCAGCAGCCCTGGGACAGGTCTCGGGGAGCTGTTTTTT.

This chain connects TRBV27 to TRBJ1-4; the match to TRBD1 covers 7 bases. V trimming: 5 bases; J trimming: 8 bases; junction bases outside the gene matches: 8. Germline-derived CDR1 and CDR2 are MNHEY and SMNVEV (reference sequence). The CDR3 spans 14 residues. DNA of the CDR3: TGTGCCAGCAGTACCCGACAGGGCGTGGAAAAACTGTTTTTT. Translation: CASSTRQGVEKLFF.

The chain joins TRBV28 to TRBJ2-7; D remains unclear. Between the trimmed V and J ends, which lost 2 bases and 1 base, there was a span of 6 bases. The CDR3 has 13 residues. Germline assignment: CDR1 MDHEN and CDR2 SYDVKM. The DNA for the CDR3 is TGTGCCAGCAGTTTAGGGCTTTCCTACGAGCAGTACTTC. Its translation is CASSLGLSYEQYF.

The rearrangement joins TRBV18 to TRBJ2-6, with D unclear. Deletions cut 4 bases from V and 0 bases from J, with 7 bases between. The CDR3 has 15 residues. Germline CDR1 reads KGHSH; CDR2 reads LQKENI. The CDR3 loop reads CASSRNNSGANVLTF. In DNA, the CDR3 is TGTGCCAGCTCACGAAACAACTCTGGGGCCAACGTCCTGACTTTC. The whole variable domain, filled in from reference TRBV18 and TRBJ2-6, reads NAGVMQNPRHLVRRRGQEARLRCSPMKGHSHVYWYRQLPEEGLKFMVYLQKENIIDESGMPKERFSAEFPKEGPSILRIQQVVRGDSAAYFCASSRNNSGANVLTFGAGSRLTVL.

The chain recombines TRBV27 with TRBJ2-3, with 9 bases matching TRBD2. The ends lost 7 bases at V and 5 bases at J; junction bases unmatched: 7. CDR1 MNHEY and CDR2 SMNVEV come from the germline V gene (reference sequence). The CDR3 runs 14 residues. CDR3 region: CASTRREGRDTQYF. For the CDR3, the DNA is TGTGCCAGCACCCGGCGGGAGGGCCGAGATACGCAGTATTTT.

This clone was detected once. V and J are TRBV19 and TRBJ2-5; tentative D call: TRBD2 (6 bases). CDR1 and CDR2 (germline): LNHDA, SQIVND (reference sequence). Trimming cost V 6 bases and J 4 bases, with 18 bases left between them. This CDR3 is built from 15 residues. The CDR3 region is CASSVTGGGGETQYF. CDR3 sequence (DNA): TGTGCCAGTAGCGTTACAGGTGGGGGAGGAGAGACCCAGTACTTC.

This chain uses TRBV18 with TRBJ1-2; D is unclear. Trimming removed 2 bases at V and 2 bases at J, with 12 bases between. This CDR3 has 15 residues. Germline V gene lookup returns CDR1 KGHSH and CDR2 LQKENI. CDR3 nucleotide sequence: TGTGCCAGCTCACCAGACCCTGCGGGAAACTATGGCTACACCTTC. Protein product: CASSPDPAGNYGYTF.

The CDR3 here is CSVVAGDENIQYF. Written as DNA, the CDR3 is TGCAGCGTTGTAGCAGGGGACGAAAACATTCAGTACTTC. V gene TRBV29-1 combines with J gene TRBJ2-4; TRBD1 might be the D (6 bases). V lost 4 bases and J lost 5, with 12 bases in between. The CDR3 has 13 residues. CDR1 SQVTM and CDR2 ANQGSEA come from the germline V gene.

This chain connects TRBV28 to TRBJ2-5, with D tentatively TRBD2 (7 bases). V lost 3 bases and J 2 bases, leaving 13 bases between the germline ends. The CDR3 runs to 15 residues. Germline assignment: CDR1 MDHEN and CDR2 SYDVKM. The CDR3 loop is CASSLGASGQETQYF. CDR3 sequence (DNA): TGTGCCAGCAGTTTGGGGGCTAGCGGTCAAGAGACCCAGTACTTC.

The chain couples TRBV5-6 to TRBJ1-1; D is possibly TRBD1 (6 bases). V lost 1 base, J lost 5 bases, and 18 bases lay in between. In germline, CDR1 is SGHDT, CDR2 YYEEEE. This CDR3 is 16 amino acids long. DNA for the CDR3: TGTGCCAGCAGCTTGTTAACAGGGAGCGCGTATACTGAAGCTTTCTTT. Protein sequence: CASSLLTGSAYTEAFF.

This chain uses TRBV11-2 with TRBJ2-7; possible D gene TRBD1, 6 bases. Trimming took off 4 bases at V and 3 bases at J, with 10 bases between the two ends. The CDR3 loop spans 13 amino acids. The germline CDR1 and CDR2 sequences are SGHAT and FQNNGV. The CDR3, as DNA: TGTGCCAGCAGCTCAGGACAGAACTACGAGCAGTACTTC. It is translated as CASSSGQNYEQYF. Together with reference TRBV11-2 and TRBJ2-7, the CDR3 gives the full variable domain: EAGVAQSPRYKIIEKRQSVAFWCNPISGHATLYWYQQILGQGPKLLIQFQNNGVVDDSQLPKDRFSAERLKGVDSTLKIQPAKLEDSAVYLCASSSGQNYEQYFGPGTRLTVT.

The rearrangement joins TRBV4-1 to TRBJ2-5; 9 positions agree with TRBD2. CDR3 length: 16 residues. Germline V gene lookup returns CDR1 MGHRA and CDR2 YSYEKL. V lost 4 bases to trimming and J lost 2 bases; unmatched junction nucleotides: 8. The CDR3 reads CASSPYSSGEQETQYF. Written as DNA, the CDR3 is TGCGCCAGCAGCCCCTATTCTAGCGGGGAGCAAGAGACCCAGTACTTC.

V usage is TRBV27 and J usage is TRBJ2-1, with 8 bases matching TRBD2. This CDR3 is 14 amino acids long. J was trimmed by 4 bases and V by 5 bases; bases with no gene match: 4. Germline loops: CDR1 MNHEY, CDR2 SMNVEV (reference sequence). The chain's CDR3 is CASSISGSYNEQFF. In nucleotides, the CDR3 is TGTGCCAGCAGTATAAGCGGGAGTTACAATGAGCAGTTCTTC.

The V call is TRBV5-5, the J call TRBJ2-1; possible D gene TRBD1, 6 bases. CDR3 length equals 15 residues. Germline-derived CDR1 and CDR2 are SGHKS and YYEKEE (reference sequence). With 5 bases removed from V and 4 bases from J, the gap between germline ends came to 16 bases. The CDR3 DNA follows: TGTGCCAGCAGTCAGGGGTATAGGGGGTACAATGAGCAGTTCTTC. This translates into CASSQGYRGYNEQFF.

The CDR3 sequence: CSASNLEGRTDTQYF. The CDR3 DNA sequence: TGCAGTGCTAGTAATCTGGAGGGGAGGACAGATACGCAGTATTTT. The rearrangement joins TRBV20-1 to TRBJ2-3; maybe TRBD2 (6 bases). The CDR3 consists of 15 residues. Between the trimmed V and J ends, which lost 3 bases and 3 bases, there was a span of 16 bases. CDR1 is DFQATT, CDR2 SNEGSKA, per germline (reference sequence).

This chain uses TRBV5-5 with TRBJ2-1; 10 bases fit TRBD2. The CDR3 consists of 17 residues. Germline V gene sequence: CDR1 SGHKS, CDR2 YYEKEE (reference sequence). J gave up 0 bases and V 3 bases, and 6 bases lay outside the gene matches. The CDR3 region is CASSSFLAGASYNEQFF. The CDR3 DNA follows: TGTGCCAGCAGCTCTTTCCTAGCGGGGGCCTCCTACAATGAGCAGTTCTTC.

This clone came up once. The V call is TRBV12-5, the J call TRBJ2-3; the match to TRBD2 covers 12 bases. Germline CDR1 LGHNT, CDR2 FRNRAP. V was clipped by 4 bases and J by 6 bases; unmatched bases: 14. CDR3 size: 18 residues. CDR3 sequence: CASGSGTSGRWGYDTQYF. As DNA, the CDR3 is TGTGCTAGTGGTTCCGGGACTAGCGGGCGGTGGGGATATGATACGCAGTATTTT. The full variable domain, its missing parts supplied by reference TRBV12-5 and TRBJ2-3, is DARVTQTPRHKVTEMGQEVTMRCQPILGHNTVFWYRQTMMQGLELLAYFRNRAPLDDSGMPKDRFSAEMPDATLATLKIQPSEPRDSAVYFCASGSGTSGRWGYDTQYFGPGTRLTVL.

This clone was counted once. The chain carries TRBV6-5 and TRBJ1-1, with D tentatively TRBD1 (6 bases). In germline, CDR1 is MNHEY, CDR2 SVGAGI. The CDR3 has 13 amino acids. V was clipped by 5 bases and J by 9 bases, with 16 bases between them. DNA for the CDR3: TGTGCCAGCAGTACACCGGGACACGGAAAAGCTTTCTTT. Its protein is CASSTPGHGKAFF.

This chain joins TRBV19 and TRBJ2-2; 8 nucleotides agree with TRBD2. Germline values: CDR1 LNHDA, CDR2 SQIVND (reference sequence). After removal of 7 bases from V and 7 bases from J, the junction contained 14 bases not matched to a gene. The CDR3 is 16 amino acids. CDR3 region: CASMDGGGTLLGELFF. CDR3 nucleotides: TGTGCCAGTATGGACGGGGGGGGAACACTCCTCGGGGAGCTGTTTTTT.

The V call is TRBV7-9, the J call TRBJ1-2; D may be TRBD1 (6 bases). The CDR3 runs to 12 residues. Between the trimmed V and J ends, which lost 0 bases and 10 bases, there was a span of 9 bases. Germline V gene lookup returns CDR1 SEHNR and CDR2 FQNEAQ (reference sequence). The CDR3 region has the DNA TGTGCCAGCAGCTTAGCATCAGGGGACTACACCTTC. Protein product: CASSLASGDYTF. Together with reference TRBV7-9 and TRBJ1-2, the CDR3 gives the full variable domain: DTGVSQNPRHKITKRGQNVTFRCDPISEHNRLYWYRQTLGQGPEFLTYFQNEAQLEKSRLLSDRFSAERPKGSFSTLEIQRTEQGDSAMYLCASSLASGDYTFGSGTRLTVV.

V gene TRBV30 combines with J gene TRBJ1-1, with TRBD1 as a possible D gene (5 bases). The germline V gene has CDR1 GTSNPN and CDR2 SVGIG (reference sequence). The CDR3 covers 14 residues. V dropped 1 base and J dropped 1 base, with 10 bases sitting between them. The chain's CDR3 is CAWSGGLKNTEAFF. The CDR3 coding sequence is TGTGCCTGGAGTGGGGGACTTAAGAACACTGAAGCTTTCTTT.

This clone appeared once. V is TRBV4-3 and J is TRBJ1-1, with unresolved D. V was cut by 1 base and J by 1 base, with 10 bases left in between. The CDR3 is 15 amino acids. Germline CDR1 and CDR2: LGHNA and YSLEER. CDR3 sequence (DNA): TGCGCCAGCAGCCAAGTTCATCCGGGGAACACTGAAGCTTTCTTT. Translated, it gives CASSQVHPGNTEAFF.

The chain recombines TRBV12-3 or TRBV12-4 with TRBJ2-3; possible D gene TRBD1, 6 bases. The CDR3 has 13 amino acids. V was shortened by 7 bases and J by 7 bases, with 15 bases between the two germline ends. The CDR3 is CASTLNQGNTQYF. In nucleotides, the CDR3 is TGTGCCAGCACCCTAAACCAGGGGAATACGCAGTATTTT.

CDR3 DNA sequence: TGTGCCAGCAGTTACTCGGCTCTCGGGGAGCAGTACGTC. The encoded protein is CASSYSALGEQYV. This chain uses TRBV6-5 with TRBJ2-7; no clear D gene. Germline V gene sequence: CDR1 MNHEY, CDR2 SVGAGI. The CDR3 runs 13 residues. Trimming took off 0 bases at V and 7 bases at J, with 10 bases between the two ends.

The rearrangement uses TRBV4-3 and TRBJ2-2, with D perhaps TRBD2 (7 bases). Trimming left V 8 bases short and J 0 bases short, with 10 bases between. The germline V gene has CDR1 LGHNA and CDR2 YSLEER. The CDR3 extends over 14 amino acids. CDR3: CASGEGANTGELFF. The CDR3 DNA sequence: TGCGCCAGCGGGGAGGGGGCGAACACCGGGGAGCTGTTTTTT.